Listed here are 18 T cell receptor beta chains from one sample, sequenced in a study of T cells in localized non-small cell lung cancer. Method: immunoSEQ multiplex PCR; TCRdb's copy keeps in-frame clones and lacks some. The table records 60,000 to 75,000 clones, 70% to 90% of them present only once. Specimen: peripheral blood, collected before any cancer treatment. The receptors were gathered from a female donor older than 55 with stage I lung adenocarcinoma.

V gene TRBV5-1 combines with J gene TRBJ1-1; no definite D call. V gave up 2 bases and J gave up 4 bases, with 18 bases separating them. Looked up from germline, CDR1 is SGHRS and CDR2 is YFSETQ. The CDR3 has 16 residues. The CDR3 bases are TGCGCCAGCAGCTTAAGGTGGTCGGAGCTGGGCACTGAAGCTTTCTTT. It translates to CASSLRWSELGTEAFF.

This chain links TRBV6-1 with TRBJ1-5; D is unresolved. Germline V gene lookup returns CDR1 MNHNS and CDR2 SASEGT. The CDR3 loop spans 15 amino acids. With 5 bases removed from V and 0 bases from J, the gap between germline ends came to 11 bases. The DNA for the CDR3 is TGTGCCAGCAGTCTACAGTTAAATAGCAATCAGCCCCAGCATTTT. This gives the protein CASSLQLNSNQPQHF.

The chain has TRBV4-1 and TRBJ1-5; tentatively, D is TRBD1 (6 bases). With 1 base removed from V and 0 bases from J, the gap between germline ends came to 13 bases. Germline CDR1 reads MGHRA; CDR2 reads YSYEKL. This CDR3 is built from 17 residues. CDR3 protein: CASSQGRGGDSNQPQHF. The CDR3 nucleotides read TGCGCCAGCAGCCAAGGAAGGGGGGGTGATAGCAATCAGCCCCAGCATTTT.

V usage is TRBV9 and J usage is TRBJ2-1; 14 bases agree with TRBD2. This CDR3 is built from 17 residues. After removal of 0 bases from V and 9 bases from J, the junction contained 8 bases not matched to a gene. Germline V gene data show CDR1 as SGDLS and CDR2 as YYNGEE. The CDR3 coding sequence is TGTGCCAGCAGCGTAGGGGGTGGGACTAGCGGGAGTTTTGAGCAGTTCTTC. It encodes CASSVGGGTSGSFEQFF.

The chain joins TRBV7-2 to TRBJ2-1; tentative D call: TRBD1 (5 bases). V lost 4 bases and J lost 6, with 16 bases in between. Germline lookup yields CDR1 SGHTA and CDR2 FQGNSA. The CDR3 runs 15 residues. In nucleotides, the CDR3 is TGTGCCAGCAGCTCCCGAACACTAAGGGGCAATGAGCAGTTCTTC. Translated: CASSSRTLRGNEQFF.

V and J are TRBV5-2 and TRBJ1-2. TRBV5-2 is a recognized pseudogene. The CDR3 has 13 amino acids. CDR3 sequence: CASKNRKTYGYTF. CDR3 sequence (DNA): TGTGCCAGCAAGAACCGAAAGACCTATGGCTACACCTTC.

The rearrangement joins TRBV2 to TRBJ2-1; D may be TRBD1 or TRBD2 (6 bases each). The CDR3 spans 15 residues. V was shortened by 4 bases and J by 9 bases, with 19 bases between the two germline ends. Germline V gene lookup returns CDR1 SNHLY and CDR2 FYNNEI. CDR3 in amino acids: CASSGGRGSFIEQFF. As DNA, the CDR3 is TGTGCCAGCAGTGGGGGGCGGGGAAGTTTTATTGAGCAGTTCTTC.

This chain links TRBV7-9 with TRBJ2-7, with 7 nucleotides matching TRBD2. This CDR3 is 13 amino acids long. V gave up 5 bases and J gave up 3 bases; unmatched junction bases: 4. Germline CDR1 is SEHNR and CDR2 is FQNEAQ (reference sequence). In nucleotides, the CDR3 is TGTGCCAGCAGCCCAGCGGGAATCTACGAGCAGTACTTC. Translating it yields CASSPAGIYEQYF.

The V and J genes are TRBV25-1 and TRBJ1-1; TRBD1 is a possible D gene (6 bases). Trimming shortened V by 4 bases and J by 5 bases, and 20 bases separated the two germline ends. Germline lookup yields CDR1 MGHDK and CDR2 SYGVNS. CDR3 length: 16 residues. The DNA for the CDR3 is TGTGCCAGCAGTGTCGGTCGGCAGGGGTTTGGGACTGAAGCTTTCTTT. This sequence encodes CASSVGRQGFGTEAFF.

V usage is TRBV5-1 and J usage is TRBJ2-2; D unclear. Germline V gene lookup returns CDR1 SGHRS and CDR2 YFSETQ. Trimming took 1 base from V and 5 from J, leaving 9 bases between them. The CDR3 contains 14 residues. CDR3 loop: CASSLYPGTGELFF. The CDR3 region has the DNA TGCGCCAGCAGCTTGTACCCTGGGACCGGGGAGCTGTTTTTT. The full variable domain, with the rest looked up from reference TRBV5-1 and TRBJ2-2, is KAGVTQTPRYLIKTRGQQVTLSCSPISGHRSVSWYQQTPGQGLQFLFEYFSETQRNKGNFPGRFSGRQFSNSRSEMNVSTLELGDSALYLCASSLYPGTGELFFGEGSRLTVL.

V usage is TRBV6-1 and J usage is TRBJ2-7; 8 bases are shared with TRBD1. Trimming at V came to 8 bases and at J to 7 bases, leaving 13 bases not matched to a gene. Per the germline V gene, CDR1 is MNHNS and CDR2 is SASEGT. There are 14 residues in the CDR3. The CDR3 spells CASLGPDRVGEQYF. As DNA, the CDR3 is TGTGCCAGCCTAGGACCGGACAGGGTGGGGGAGCAGTACTTC.

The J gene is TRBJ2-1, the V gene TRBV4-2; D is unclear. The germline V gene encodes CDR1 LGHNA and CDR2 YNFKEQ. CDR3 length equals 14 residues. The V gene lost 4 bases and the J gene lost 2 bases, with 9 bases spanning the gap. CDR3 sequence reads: CASSLAGPYNEQFF. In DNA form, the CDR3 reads TGTGCCAGCAGCCTGGCTGGACCCTACAATGAGCAGTTCTTC.

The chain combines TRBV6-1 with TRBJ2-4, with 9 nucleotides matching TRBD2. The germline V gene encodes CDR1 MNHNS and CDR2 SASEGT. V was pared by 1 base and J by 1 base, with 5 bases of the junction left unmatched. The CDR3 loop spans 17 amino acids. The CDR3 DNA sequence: TGTGCCAGCAGTGAAGAGACGGGACTAGCCGCCAAAAACATTCAGTACTTC. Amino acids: CASSEETGLAAKNIQYF.

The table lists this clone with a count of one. DNA of the CDR3: TGTGCCAGCAGCTATCTAGGTGATACGCAGTATTTT. It translates to CASSYLGDTQYF. V usage is TRBV7-3 and J usage is TRBJ2-3; no firm D call. The CDR3 runs 12 residues. Germline CDR1 and CDR2: SGHTA and FQGTGA. Trimming stripped 4 bases from V and 6 bases from J, with 8 bases between.

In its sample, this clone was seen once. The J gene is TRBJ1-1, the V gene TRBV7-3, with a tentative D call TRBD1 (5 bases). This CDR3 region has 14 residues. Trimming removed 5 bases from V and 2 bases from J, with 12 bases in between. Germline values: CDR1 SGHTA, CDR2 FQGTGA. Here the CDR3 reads CASSQMGLNTEAFF. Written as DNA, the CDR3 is TGTGCCAGCAGCCAAATGGGACTTAACACTGAAGCTTTCTTT.

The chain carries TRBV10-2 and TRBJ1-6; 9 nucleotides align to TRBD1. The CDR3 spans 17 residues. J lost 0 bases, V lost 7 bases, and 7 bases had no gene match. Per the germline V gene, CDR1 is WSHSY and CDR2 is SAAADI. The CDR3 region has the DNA TGCGCCAGCACTATGGGACAGGGCAACTCCTATAATTCACCCCTCCACTTT. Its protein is CASTMGQGNSYNSPLHF.

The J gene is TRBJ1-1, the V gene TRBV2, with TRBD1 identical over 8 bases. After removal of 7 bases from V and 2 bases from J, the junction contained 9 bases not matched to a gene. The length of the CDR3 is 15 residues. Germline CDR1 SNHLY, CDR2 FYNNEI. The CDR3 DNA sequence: TGTGCCAGCAACTACAGGGGGACTTCTAACACTGAAGCTTTCTTT. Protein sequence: CASNYRGTSNTEAFF. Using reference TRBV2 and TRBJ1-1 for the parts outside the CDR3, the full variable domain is EPEVTQTPSHQVTQMGQEVILRCVPISNHLYFYWYRQILGQKVEFLVSFYNNEISEKSEIFDDQFSVERPDGSNFTLKIRSTKLEDSAMYFCASNYRGTSNTEAFFGQGTRLTVV.

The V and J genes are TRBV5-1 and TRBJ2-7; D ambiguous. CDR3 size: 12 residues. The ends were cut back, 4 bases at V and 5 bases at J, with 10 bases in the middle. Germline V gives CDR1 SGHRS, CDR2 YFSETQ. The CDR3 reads CASSPDGDEQYF. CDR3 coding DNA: TGCGCCAGCAGCCCGGATGGGGACGAGCAGTACTTC.